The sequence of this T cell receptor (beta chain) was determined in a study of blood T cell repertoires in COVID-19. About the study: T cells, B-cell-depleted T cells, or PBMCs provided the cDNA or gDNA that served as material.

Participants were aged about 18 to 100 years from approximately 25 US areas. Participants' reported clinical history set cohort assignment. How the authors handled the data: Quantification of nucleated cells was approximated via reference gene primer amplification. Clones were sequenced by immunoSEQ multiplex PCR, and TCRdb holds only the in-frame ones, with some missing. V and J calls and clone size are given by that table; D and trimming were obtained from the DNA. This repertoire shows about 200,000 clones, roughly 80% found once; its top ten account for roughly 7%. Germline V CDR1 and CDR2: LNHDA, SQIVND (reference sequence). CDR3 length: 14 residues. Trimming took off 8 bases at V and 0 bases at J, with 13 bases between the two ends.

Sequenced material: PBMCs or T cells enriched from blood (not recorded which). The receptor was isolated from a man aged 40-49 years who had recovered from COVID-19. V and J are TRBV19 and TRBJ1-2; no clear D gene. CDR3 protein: CASSRARSNYGYTF. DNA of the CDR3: TGTGCCAGTTCGAGGGCCCGTTCTAACTATGGCTACACCTTC.